A selection of T cell receptor beta chains follows, all from one sample in a study of T cell changes during pregnancy in multiple sclerosis. The protocol was immunoSEQ multiplex PCR, while the TCRdb copy is restricted to in-frame clones and leaves out a portion. The table lists around 96,000 clones, 94% of them singletons, with 2.2% in the top ten. The sample was peripheral blood, taken in the third trimester of pregnancy. These receptors came from a female donor with multiple sclerosis, enrolled in a pregnancy study. Each CDR3 is given with its conserved first and last residue. Rows may omit the clone size; those that give it use once, few, many or a size class.

CDR3 protein: CASSLGTGNEKLFF; clone size: NA; V gene: TRBV28
CDR3 protein: CSVEKGVATGELFF; clone size: NA; V gene: TRBV29-1
CDR3 protein: CASSLVPSAPLDEQYF; clone size: NA; V gene: TRBV5-4
CDR3 protein: CATWGQGGEKLFF; clone size: few; V gene: TRBV19
CDR3 protein: CASSFRRSSYEQYF; clone size: NA; V gene: TRBV11-2
CDR3 protein: CASSDDSGSTDTQYF; clone size: NA; V gene: TRBV2
CDR3 protein: CASSLGGAGSQETQYF; clone size: NA; V gene: TRBV5-1
CDR3 protein: CASSKNSPGGGQGGTQYF; clone size: NA; V gene: TRBV2
CDR3 protein: CAISESQTAQETQYF; clone size: NA; V gene: TRBV10-3
CDR3 protein: CASSLALASYEQYF; clone size: NA; V gene: TRBV11-2
CDR3 protein: CASSKPPHYEQYF; clone size: NA; V gene: TRBV7-2
CDR3 protein: CASSPPTGLIGAGELFF; clone size: NA; V gene: TRBV19
CDR3 protein: CASSPGVVPTGRETQYF; clone size: NA; V gene: TRBV7-9
CDR3 protein: CASSQSGVYNEQFF; clone size: NA; V gene: TRBV14
CDR3 protein: CASSFRQYNEQFF; clone size: NA; V gene: TRBV5-6
CDR3 protein: CASSSNTEAFF; clone size: NA; V gene: TRBV7-9
CDR3 protein: CASSDDRKLDYLGGTQYF; clone size: NA; V gene: TRBV11-1
CDR3 protein: CASSVGPGGLNTEAFF; clone size: NA; V gene: TRBV9
CDR3 protein: CASSWGQGTANVLTF; clone size: NA; V gene: TRBV28
CDR3 protein: CASSYNSGKAQETQYF; clone size: NA; V gene: TRBV5-8
CDR3 protein: CASSASVYEQYF; clone size: NA; V gene: TRBV25-1
CDR3 protein: CASSQRQGPPYNEQFF; clone size: once; V gene: TRBV14
CDR3 protein: CASSETRDNEQFF; clone size: NA; V gene: TRBV2
CDR3 protein: CASSPPQLAGASYEQYF; clone size: NA; V gene: TRBV18
CDR3 protein: CASPPRPEDEQYF; clone size: NA; V gene: TRBV4-2
CDR3 protein: CASSFYAQVLNQPQHF; clone size: NA; V gene: TRBV28